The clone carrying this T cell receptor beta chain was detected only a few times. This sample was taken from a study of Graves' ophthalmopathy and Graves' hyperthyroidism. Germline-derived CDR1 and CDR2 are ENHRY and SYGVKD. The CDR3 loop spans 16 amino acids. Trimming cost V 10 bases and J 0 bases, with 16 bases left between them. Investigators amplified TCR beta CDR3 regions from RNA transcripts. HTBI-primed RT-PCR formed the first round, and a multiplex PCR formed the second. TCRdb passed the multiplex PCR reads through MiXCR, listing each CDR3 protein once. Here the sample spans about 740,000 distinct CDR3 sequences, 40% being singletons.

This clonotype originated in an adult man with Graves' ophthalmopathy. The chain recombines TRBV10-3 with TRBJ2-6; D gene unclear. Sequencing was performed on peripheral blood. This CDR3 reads CASSPVLSSGANVLTF. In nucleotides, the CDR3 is TGTGCCAGCAGCCCAGTATTGAGCTCTGGGGCCAACGTCCTGACTTTC.